This T cell receptor beta chain was sequenced for a study of graft-versus-host responses after intestinal transplantation. Findings and limits, study-wide: GvH clones surfaced in recipient marrow, some emerging earlier in ileum or blood. Elevated graft-versus-host to host-versus-graft clonal ratios in allografts were recorded for patients with graft-donor T cell macrochimerism.

CDR3 length: 16 residues. With V trimmed by 4 bases and J by 1 base, 8 bases remained unmatched. Germline V gene lookup returns CDR1 SQVTM and CDR2 ANQGSEA. Points on this clone: Antigen: not known.

Sequencing was performed with immunoSEQ multiplex PCR; in TCRdb, only in-frame clones are kept and a portion is missing. The sample contains about 96,000 clones, about 94% of which appear only once. This receptor was taken from a human donor who received an intestinal transplant. V usage is TRBV29-1 and J usage is TRBJ2-7; 12 nucleotides match TRBD2. The material sequenced was unstimulated CD4+ T cells sorted from spleen or lymph node cells, taken before intestinal transplant. This chain's CDR3 is CSVAQLAGGPSYEQYF. CDR3 bases: TGCAGCGTTGCCCAGCTAGCGGGGGGGCCGTCCTACGAGCAGTACTTC.